A selection of T cell receptor beta chains follows, all from one sample in a study of blood T cell repertoires in COVID-19. TCRdb's copy holds only in-frame clones and misses some; the assay was immunoSEQ multiplex PCR. Altogether approximately 500,000 clones are present, around nine tenths being singletons, with the ten largest covering 7.5% to 9.5%. The sequencing sample was made of peripheral blood. The origin of the receptors is a woman between 45 and 60 years old with COVID-19, enrolled during active disease. CDR3s include the opening cysteine and the closing phenylalanine or tryptophan. The D gene is left open where the match is weak. Clone size is stated in some rows and not others, as once, few, many or a class when expanded.

>-|-|TRBJ1-2|TRBV5-4
CASSMPPGANYGYTF
TGTGCCAGCAGCATGCCTCCCGGAGCTAACTATGGCTACACCTTC
>-|-|TRBJ1-4|TRBV21-1
CASSKGQGARLEKLFF
TGTGCCAGCAGCAAGGGACAGGGGGCGCGATTAGAAAAACTGTTTTTT
>-|-|TRBJ1-1|TRBV13
CASSGRQAPNTEAFF
TGTGCCAGCAGCGGCCGACAGGCACCAAACACTGAAGCTTTCTTT
>-|TRBD1|TRBJ2-1|TRBV7-3
CASSPHLPGQVRDSEQFF
TGTGCCAGCAGCCCACATCTACCGGGACAGGTCAGAGATAGTGAGCAGTTCTTC
>-|-|TRBJ2-7|TRBV9
CASSPDSSLSYEQYF
TGTGCCAGCAGCCCAGACAGTTCCCTTAGCTACGAGCAGTACTTC
>-|TRBD2|TRBJ2-1|TRBV7-8
CASSLGQTSGNEQFF
TGTGCCAGCAGCTTAGGGCAGACTAGCGGGAATGAGCAGTTCTTC
>-|-|TRBJ2-1|TRBV30
CAWSSIDPGGFF
TGTGCCTGGAGCTCTATTGATCCTGGAGGGTTCTTC
>-|-|TRBJ1-1|TRBV5-4
CASSLGAELNTEAFF
TGTGCCAGCAGCTTGGGGGCCGAACTGAACACTGAAGCTTTCTTT
>-|-|TRBJ2-3|TRBV27
CASSYRDTLQDTQYF
TGTGCCAGCAGTTACAGGGATACCCTTCAAGATACGCAGTATTTT
>-|-|TRBJ2-3|TRBV24-1
CATSDPQGREDTQYF
TGTGCCACCAGTGACCCCCAGGGGAGGGAAGATACGCAGTATTTT
>few|-|TRBJ2-3|TRBV2
CASSRLDHTDTQYF
TGTGCCAGCAGCAGACTAGATCACACAGATACGCAGTATTTT
>-|TRBD1|TRBJ1-2|TRBV20-1
CSAYSTGEFNF
TGCAGTGCCTATTCGACAGGGGAATTTAACTTC
>-|TRBD1|TRBJ1-6|TRBV28
CASSLTGEVVPLHF
TGTGCCAGCAGTTTAACAGGGGAAGTAGTGCCCCTCCACTTT
>-|-|TRBJ2-7|TRBV5-1
CASSPGSYEQYF
TGCGCCAGCAGCCCCGGGTCCTACGAGCAGTACTTC
>once|TRBD1|TRBJ1-3|TRBV25-1
CASSGLGTAGNTIYF
TGTGCCAGCAGTGGCTTAGGGACAGCCGGAAACACCATATATTTT
>-|-|TRBJ1-2|TRBV12-5
CASKRDNYGYTF
TGTGCTAGTAAGAGGGATAACTATGGCTACACCTTC
>-|-|TRBJ1-5|TRBV6-5
CASSPGQINQPQHF
TGTGCCAGCAGTCCTGGACAGATTAATCAGCCCCAGCATTTT
>-|TRBD2|TRBJ2-1|TRBV7-7
CASSLTSGGASEQFF
TGTGCCAGCAGCCTGACTAGCGGGGGGGCCTCTGAGCAGTTCTTC
>-|-|TRBJ1-4|TRBV4-2
CASSQLGGNEKLFF
TGTGCCAGCAGCCAATTAGGCGGGAATGAAAAACTGTTTTTT
>once|-|TRBJ2-5|TRBV12-3/TRBV12-4
CASSPYGYETQYF
TGTGCCAGCAGCCCTTACGGTTATGAGACCCAGTACTTC
>-|-|TRBJ1-1|TRBV9
CASSETQGRLDTEAFF
TGTGCCAGCAGCGAGACACAGGGTAGGTTGGACACTGAAGCTTTCTTT
>-|TRBD1|TRBJ2-1|TRBV27
CASSSGQASSSYNEQFF
TGTGCCAGCAGTTCGGGACAGGCTTCGAGCTCCTACAATGAGCAGTTCTTC
>-|TRBD1|TRBJ1-1|TRBV7-9
CASSFSGGSTEAFF
TGTGCCAGCAGCTTTTCAGGGGGGAGCACTGAAGCTTTCTTT
>-|TRBD1|TRBJ1-2|TRBV29-1
CSVEGGQGGYTF
TGCAGCGTTGAAGGAGGACAGGGGGGCTACACCTTC
>-|-|TRBJ2-1|TRBV11-2
CASSLVSINEQFF
TGTGCCAGCAGCTTAGTTAGCATCAATGAGCAGTTCTTC
>-|TRBD1|TRBJ1-3|TRBV5-6
CASSLGQAENTIYF
TGTGCCAGCAGTCTAGGACAGGCTGAGAACACCATATATTTT
>-|-|TRBJ2-1|TRBV7-2
CASSLFIFMGGNNEQFF
TGTGCCAGCAGCTTATTTATCTTTATGGGCGGGAACAATGAGCAGTTCTTC
>-|-|TRBJ2-4|TRBV7-9
CASSPNRGLAKNIQYF
TGTGCCAGCAGCCCTAACAGGGGACTGGCCAAAAACATTCAGTACTTC
>-|-|TRBJ1-1|TRBV11-2
CASSSVVAALNTEAFF
TGTGCCAGCAGCTCCGTAGTAGCAGCCTTGAACACTGAAGCTTTCTTT
>-|TRBD1|TRBJ2-7|TRBV19
CASSEGTAFYEQYF
TGTGCCAGTAGTGAGGGGACAGCCTTCTACGAGCAGTACTTC
>-|-|TRBJ1-4|TRBV6-5
CASSSPSRDNEKLFF
TGTGCCAGCAGCTCCCCCTCCAGGGATAATGAGAAACTGTTTTTT
>-|TRBD2|TRBJ2-1|TRBV28
CASSLGGGNEQFF
TGTGCCAGCAGCCTCGGGGGGGGGAATGAGCAGTTCTTC
>-|TRBD1|TRBJ1-1|TRBV19
CASSIGRAGGPYTEAFF
TGTGCCAGTAGTATAGGAAGGGCAGGGGGACCGTACACTGAAGCTTTCTTT
>once|TRBD1|TRBJ2-7|TRBV29-1
CSVLNLGQGNRYEQYF
TGCAGCGTTCTGAACCTAGGACAGGGGAATAGGTACGAGCAGTACTTC
>-|TRBD1|TRBJ1-2|TRBV28
CASSWGQGPYGYTF
TGTGCCAGCAGCTGGGGACAGGGCCCCTATGGCTACACCTTC
>-|TRBD1|TRBJ1-6|TRBV19
CASSQGTGSRSYNSPLHF
TGTGCCAGTAGTCAAGGGACAGGGTCCCGCTCCTATAATTCACCCCTCCACTTT
>once|TRBD2|TRBJ2-3|TRBV30
CAWRTGLAGASDTQYF
TGTGCCTGGAGAACGGGGCTAGCGGGGGCGAGTGATACGCAGTATTTT
>-|TRBD1|TRBJ2-7|TRBV30
CAWSVQGTHEQYF
TGTGCCTGGAGTGTACAGGGGACCCACGAGCAGTACTTC